Listed below are T cell receptor beta chains from one sample, sequenced in a study of blood T cell repertoires in COVID-19. Measured with immunoSEQ multiplex PCR; TCRdb has only the in-frame clones, and not every one. The repertoire consists of approximately 110,000 clones, with approximately 72% occurring once and the leading ten covering approximately 19%. The source material was peripheral blood. These receptors came from a woman in her sixties or seventies with acute or convalescent COVID-19. The CDR3 runs from the conserved cysteine through the conserved F or W. D genes are given only for firm matches. Part of the rows lack a size; the others show once, few, many or a class for expanded clones.

j_call: TRBJ1-1; v_call: TRBV6-5; d_call: NA; clone_size: NA; cdr3_length: 12; cdr3_aa: CASSPNRGEAFF
j_call: TRBJ1-5; v_call: TRBV2; d_call: TRBD1; clone_size: NA; cdr3_length: 15; cdr3_aa: CASSLSGQGNQPQHF
j_call: TRBJ1-4; v_call: TRBV11-2; d_call: NA; clone_size: NA; cdr3_length: 15; cdr3_aa: CASSSQGGSNEKLFF
j_call: TRBJ2-2; v_call: TRBV27; d_call: NA; clone_size: NA; cdr3_length: 16; cdr3_aa: CASSETANANTGELFF
j_call: TRBJ2-5; v_call: TRBV6-2/TRBV6-3; d_call: NA; clone_size: few; cdr3_length: 12; cdr3_aa: CASSPGDETQYF
j_call: TRBJ2-7; v_call: TRBV6-1; d_call: TRBD1; clone_size: NA; cdr3_length: 15; cdr3_aa: CASSEFGQGPYEQYF
j_call: TRBJ2-2; v_call: TRBV13; d_call: TRBD2; clone_size: NA; cdr3_length: 17; cdr3_aa: CASSLSSGGRNTGELFF
j_call: TRBJ1-5; v_call: TRBV21-1; d_call: NA; clone_size: NA; cdr3_length: 16; cdr3_aa: CASSPRKGLNNQPQHF
j_call: TRBJ1-2; v_call: TRBV28; d_call: TRBD1; clone_size: NA; cdr3_length: 18; cdr3_aa: CASSYTVGGQEGLYGYTF
j_call: TRBJ1-5; v_call: TRBV19; d_call: NA; clone_size: NA; cdr3_length: 16; cdr3_aa: CASSTTGFGTNQPQHF
j_call: TRBJ2-7; v_call: TRBV29-1; d_call: TRBD1; clone_size: NA; cdr3_length: 11; cdr3_aa: CSVATGPEQYF